The table lists the clone carrying this T cell receptor (beta chain) with many counts. What it binds is unknown. Trimming removed 2 bases at V and 0 bases at J, with 13 bases between. The V gene's germline CDR1 is ENHRY and CDR2 SYGVKD. The CDR3 loop spans 17 amino acids. This specimen belongs to a study of T cells in Graves' hyperthyroidism and ophthalmopathy. Looking at the study overall: Peripheral blood sampling occurred at initial diagnosis, before any treatment.

TCR beta CDR3 region amplification was performed from RNA transcripts. The HTBI set primed first-round TCR CDR3 RT-PCR. One entry per CDR3 protein, called by TCRdb with MiXCR from the multiplex PCR reads. The table includes more than 350,000 distinct CDR3 sequences, around 15% detected once. Regarding the study as a whole: Most thyroid clonotypes that were expanded above 0.001 also turned up in blood.

Exclusion criteria comprised uncontrolled infection, other autoimmune disease, pregnancy or lactation. Diagnostic assessment was based on clinical symptoms, serum thyroxine and TRAb, thyroid ultrasound and orbital computed tomography. The chain recombines TRBV10-3 with TRBJ1-4; D gene ambiguous. This TCR came from a woman in her sixties with Graves' ophthalmopathy. Sequencing was carried out using blood. This CDR3 is CAISEKGRRATNEKLFF. CDR3 in DNA: TGTGCCATCAGTGAGAAAGGCAGGAGAGCAACTAATGAAAAACTGTTTTTT.